A single sample is the source of the 30 T cell receptor beta chains below, sequenced in a study of T cells in Graves' hyperthyroidism and ophthalmopathy. Amplification targeted TCR beta CDR3 regions from RNA transcripts. When the TCR CDR3 underwent first-round RT-PCR, the HTBI primer set was used. TCRdb ran MiXCR on the multiplex PCR reads and lists one entry per CDR3 protein. The repertoire holds 550,000 to 650,000 distinct CDR3 sequences, around 13% seen once, with roughly 5.7% in the top ten. The specimen was blood. The receptors originated from a woman in her 30s with Graves' hyperthyroidism that later progressed to Graves' ophthalmopathy.

At least ten counts were recorded for this clonotype. The chain carries TRBV16 and TRBJ1-5; D gene unclear. V gave up 3 bases and J gave up 2 bases, with 14 bases separating them. The CDR3 spans 16 residues. Germline V gene lookup returns CDR1 KGHSY and CDR2 FQNENV. The CDR3 DNA is TGTGCCAGCAGCCAGGCTTGGTCCTCGGGCAATCAGCCCCAGCATTTT. It is translated as CASSQAWSSGNQPQHF. Based on the CDR3 plus reference TRBV16 and TRBJ1-5, the full variable domain is GEEVAQTPKHLVRGEGQKAKLYCAPIKGHSYVFWYQQVLKNEFKFLISFQNENVFDETGMPKERFSAKCLPNSPCSLEIQATKLEDSAVYFCASSQAWSSGNQPQHFGDGTRLSIL.

This clonotype was seen many times. The genes are TRBV24-1 and TRBJ2-1, with 12 bases lining up with TRBD2. This CDR3 comprises 18 residues. Per germline, CDR1 KGHDR and CDR2 SFDVKD. Unmatched junction bases numbered 11, after V lost 3 bases and J lost 6 bases. The CDR3 here is CATSDLTSGSFGINEQFF. The DNA of the CDR3 is TGTGCCACCAGTGATCTGACTAGCGGGAGCTTCGGGATCAATGAGCAGTTCTTC.

This clonotype was seen ten or more times. The gene calls are TRBV5-1 and TRBJ2-7; the D call may be TRBD1 or TRBD2 (5 bases each). V lost 0 bases and J lost 3, with 13 bases in between. Germline V CDR1 and CDR2: SGHRS, YFSETQ. This CDR3 contains 15 residues. CDR3 in amino acids: CASSLDGSGGYEQYF. In DNA, the CDR3 is TGCGCCAGCAGCTTGGATGGGAGTGGGGGCTACGAGCAGTACTTC.

Many counts were recorded for this clonotype. This chain connects TRBV11-3 to TRBJ2-7; D gene ambiguous. The V gene lost 5 bases and the J gene lost 7 bases, with 18 bases spanning the gap. Germline V gene sequence: CDR1 SGHNT, CDR2 YENEEA. CDR3 size: 14 residues. The CDR3 bases are TGTGCCAGCAGCCTCAGGACGGAACTCCGGGAGCAGTACTTC. Its protein product is CASSLRTELREQYF. The whole variable domain, remainder taken from reference TRBV11-3 and TRBJ2-7, is EAGVVQSPRYKIIEKKQPVAFWCNPISGHNTLYWYLQNLGQGPELLIRYENEEAVDDSQLPKDRFSAERLKGVDSTLKIQPAELGDSAVYLCASSLRTELREQYFGPGTRLTVT.

This clonotype has ten or more counts. J is TRBJ1-3 and V is TRBV9; weak D call: TRBD1 (6 bases). Germline V CDR1 and CDR2: SGDLS, YYNGEE. The CDR3 has 15 amino acids. Trimming cost V 5 bases and J 3 bases, with 15 bases left between them. The CDR3 loop reads CASSATGLVGNTIYF. CDR3 bases: TGTGCCAGCAGTGCCACAGGGTTGGTTGGAAACACCATATATTTT.

The chain couples TRBV18 to TRBJ2-7; 8 bases are shared with TRBD2. Germline CDR1 reads KGHSH; CDR2 reads LQKENI. V was pared by 1 base and J by 0 bases, with 5 bases of the junction left unmatched. The CDR3 loop spans 16 amino acids. The CDR3 nucleotides are TGTGCCAGCTCACCACGCGAGGGACTAGTCTCCTACGAGCAGTACTTC. This translates into CASSPREGLVSYEQYF.

This rearrangement joins TRBV29-1 to TRBJ2-1; D unclear. This CDR3 has 16 residues. V lost 5 bases to trimming and J lost 4 bases, with 21 bases between them. Germline V gene sequence: CDR1 SQVTM, CDR2 ANQGSEA. The CDR3 DNA is TGCAGCGTTAGTGAGTTGAGCCCCCTTGGGTACAATGAGCAGTTCTTC. This gives the protein CSVSELSPLGYNEQFF.

The chain has TRBV4-2 and TRBJ2-1, with D perhaps being TRBD1 or TRBD2 (6 bases each). The CDR3 is 14 residues long. Between the trimmed V and J ends, which lost 1 base and 14 bases, there was a span of 18 bases. The germline V gene encodes CDR1 LGHNA and CDR2 YNFKEQ. The CDR3 sequence: CASSQVERPGEEFF. The CDR3 DNA sequence: TGTGCCAGCAGCCAAGTGGAAAGGCCAGGGGAGGAGTTCTTC.

This clonotype was observed once. The chain joins TRBV28 to TRBJ1-1; 8 bases are shared with TRBD1. CDR1 and CDR2 (germline): MDHEN, SYDVKM. This CDR3 has 14 amino acids. J gave up 8 bases and V 5 bases, and 10 bases lay outside the gene matches. The CDR3 spells CASSIRQGKGEAFF. For the CDR3, the DNA is TGTGCCAGCAGTATTCGACAGGGGAAAGGAGAAGCTTTCTTT.

CDR3 loop: CASSVGGSAYGYTF. CDR3 nucleotide sequence: TGTGCCAGCAGCGTAGGGGGCAGCGCCTATGGCTACACCTTC. The rearrangement joins TRBV9 to TRBJ1-2; D possibly corresponds to TRBD1 (5 bases). The CDR3 is 14 amino acids. V lost 0 bases, J lost 4 bases, and 10 bases lay in between. The V gene's germline CDR1 is SGDLS and CDR2 YYNGEE.

This clonotype was seen ten or more times. This chain connects TRBV10-3 to TRBJ2-2, with 7 positions matching TRBD2. Looked up from germline, CDR1 is ENHRY and CDR2 is SYGVKD. This CDR3 is built from 15 residues. The V and J ends lost 0 bases and 5 bases, in that order; junction bases with no gene match: 3. CDR3 in amino acids: CAISESFSGTGELFF. DNA for the CDR3: TGTGCCATCAGTGAGTCGTTTAGCGGGACCGGGGAGCTGTTTTTT.

The sample holds many counts of this clonotype. V is TRBV19 and J is TRBJ2-1; no clear D gene. Trimming took off 6 bases at V and 7 bases at J, with 19 bases between the two ends. This CDR3 comprises 15 residues. The germline CDR1 and CDR2 sequences are LNHDA and SQIVND (reference sequence). The CDR3 sequence is CASSDRPSWANEQFF. The CDR3 DNA sequence: TGTGCCAGTAGCGATCGACCGTCATGGGCTAATGAGCAGTTCTTC.

In its sample, this clonotype was seen a few times. The chain joins TRBV5-1 to TRBJ2-7; TRBD2 aligns across 7 bases. The J segment lost 5 bases and the V segment lost 2 bases, leaving 7 bases of the junction unmatched. CDR3 length equals 14 residues. The V gene's germline CDR1 is SGHRS and CDR2 YFSETQ. The CDR3 protein is CASSLGTTGDEQYF. The DNA for the CDR3 is TGCGCCAGCAGCTTAGGGACTACCGGGGACGAGCAGTACTTC.

The sample holds a few counts of this clonotype. V usage is TRBV9 and J usage is TRBJ2-1; D is unresolved. The germline V and J ends were trimmed by 0 bases and 1 base, with 11 bases remaining between them. CDR1 and CDR2 (germline): SGDLS, YYNGEE. The length of the CDR3 is 16 residues. CDR3 amino acids: CASSVASFRSYNEQFF. Here the CDR3 DNA reads TGTGCCAGCAGCGTAGCTAGTTTCCGTTCCTACAATGAGCAGTTCTTC.

The V call is TRBV3-1, the J call TRBJ2-2; 8 bases line up with TRBD2. There are 15 residues in the CDR3. V trimming: 1 base; J trimming: 5 bases; junction bases outside the gene matches: 3. Germline CDR1 LGHDT, CDR2 YNNKEL (reference sequence). CDR3 region: CASSQGAGVTGELFF. Here the CDR3 DNA reads TGTGCCAGCAGCCAAGGAGCGGGAGTTACCGGGGAGCTGTTTTTT.

Ten or more counts support this clonotype. The J gene is TRBJ2-5, the V gene TRBV28, with TRBD1 identical over 10 bases. Trimming removed 7 bases from V and 5 bases from J; junction bases left unmatched: 10. The germline gives CDR1 MDHEN, CDR2 SYDVKM. The CDR3 is 15 amino acids. CDR3 region: CASTLRQGARETQYF. The CDR3 DNA reads as TGTGCCAGCACCCTTAGACAGGGGGCGCGGGAGACCCAGTACTTC.

Ten or more counts support this clonotype. The V call is TRBV28, the J call TRBJ1-3; 8 bases align to TRBD1. The CDR3 sequence is 15 residues long. With V trimmed by 7 bases and J by 3 bases, 8 bases remained unmatched. Germline V gene lookup returns CDR1 MDHEN and CDR2 SYDVKM. Here the CDR3 DNA reads TGTGCCAGCAACTCCGGACAGGGCCTTGGAAACACCATATATTTT. Translated: CASNSGQGLGNTIYF.

This clonotype appeared many times. This chain connects TRBV10-3 to TRBJ2-2; the match to TRBD2 covers 9 bases. Germline V gene lookup returns CDR1 ENHRY and CDR2 SYGVKD. The length of the CDR3 is 18 residues. With V trimmed by 4 bases and J by 6 bases, 15 bases remained unmatched. The CDR3 nucleotides are TGTGCCATCAGTGTGCCGACTAGCGGCGGAGAGAGCGCCGGGGAGCTGTTTTTT. Its protein product is CAISVPTSGGESAGELFF.

J is TRBJ2-5 and V is TRBV20-1; D could derive from TRBD1 or TRBD2 (7 bases each). This CDR3 contains 14 residues. V gave up 3 bases and J gave up 3 bases, with 14 bases separating them. Germline V gives CDR1 DFQATT, CDR2 SNEGSKA (reference sequence). This CDR3 reads CSASGEGAEETQYF. The DNA for the CDR3 is TGCAGTGCTAGTGGGGAGGGGGCGGAAGAGACCCAGTACTTC.

This clonotype was seen at least ten times. The gene calls are TRBV7-2 and TRBJ2-3; 8 nucleotides align to TRBD2. V trimming: 2 bases; J trimming: 2 bases; junction bases outside the gene matches: 6. Germline V gives CDR1 SGHTA, CDR2 FQGNSA. The CDR3 extends over 16 amino acids. As DNA, the CDR3 is TGTGCCAGCAGCTTATTGCCTAGCGGGTTCACAGATACGCAGTATTTT. Amino acids: CASSLLPSGFTDTQYF.

This clonotype occurred a few times. This chain joins TRBV19 and TRBJ1-1, with a weak D call TRBD1 (5 bases). The V gene's germline CDR1 is LNHDA and CDR2 SQIVND (reference sequence). The V end lost 7 bases, the J end lost 4 bases, and 16 bases lay between the germline ends. The CDR3 runs to 14 residues. The CDR3 nucleotides read TGTGCCAGTACAATGGGGCAGGGTGGCACTGAAGCTTTCTTT. Protein: CASTMGQGGTEAFF.

This chain uses TRBV12-3 or TRBV12-4 with TRBJ2-7, with D hard to call. The V end was cut by 3 bases, the J end by 7 bases, with 13 bases between. The CDR3 runs 13 residues. In DNA form, the CDR3 reads TGTGCCAGCAGTTTCCCCAATAGTGAGGAGCAGTACTTC. Translating it yields CASSFPNSEEQYF.

CDR3 DNA: TGTGCCAGCAGCCAAGAGGACATTCAGTACTTC. Translating gives CASSQEDIQYF. The chain employs TRBV4-2 and TRBJ2-4; D is undetermined. Trimming pared 0 bases from V and 8 bases from J, leaving 2 bases between. The CDR3 spans 11 residues. Germline CDR1 is LGHNA and CDR2 is YNFKEQ.

This clonotype showed up many times. The V gene is TRBV6-2 or TRBV6-3, the J gene TRBJ2-1; TRBD2 aligns across 8 bases. The CDR3 consists of 15 residues. The V and J ends lost 0 bases and 2 bases, in that order; junction bases with no gene match: 0. CDR1 and CDR2 from the germline V gene are MNHEY and SVGEGT. DNA of the CDR3: TGTGCCAGCAGTTACTCAGCGGGGGCCTACAATGAGCAGTTCTTC. Residues: CASSYSAGAYNEQFF.

This clonotype was counted between two and nine times. The chain links TRBV28 to TRBJ1-5; TRBD1 aligns across 9 bases. CDR1 MDHEN and CDR2 SYDVKM come from the germline V gene. This CDR3 comprises 18 residues. V shed 3 bases and J 4 bases; nucleotides not matched to a gene: 13. CDR3 sequence: CASSFFSSRDRDNQPQHF. The CDR3 DNA sequence: TGTGCCAGCAGTTTTTTTTCGTCCCGGGACAGGGATAATCAGCCCCAGCATTTT. The variable domain in full, with the rest retrieved from reference TRBV28 and TRBJ1-5, is DVKVTQSSRYLVKRTGEKVFLECVQDMDHENMFWYRQDPGLGLRLIYFSYDVKMKEKGDIPEGYSVSREKKERFSLILESASTNQTSMYLCASSFFSSRDRDNQPQHFGDGTRLSIL.

This clonotype was seen repeatedly, ten times or more. The chain combines TRBV7-2 with TRBJ1-1, with D possibly TRBD1 on 6 matching bases. Between the trimmed V and J ends, which lost 5 bases and 0 bases, there was a span of 13 bases. Germline loops: CDR1 SGHTA, CDR2 FQGNSA. The CDR3 loop spans 15 amino acids. The CDR3 reads CASSPDSLMNTEAFF. The CDR3 DNA reads as TGTGCCAGCAGCCCGGACAGCTTAATGAACACTGAAGCTTTCTTT.

This clonotype has ten or more counts. The chain is built from TRBV12-5 and TRBJ1-1; D is unresolved. Germline V gives CDR1 LGHNT, CDR2 FRNRAP. V lost 1 base and J lost 4, with 7 bases in between. The CDR3 extends over 13 amino acids. CDR3 residues: CASGLATFTEAFF. CDR3 nucleotide sequence: TGTGCTAGTGGTTTGGCCACTTTCACTGAAGCTTTCTTT.

This clonotype was counted between two and nine times. The chain links TRBV7-9 to TRBJ2-6; no clear D. CDR3 length equals 16 residues. The germline V gene encodes CDR1 SEHNR and CDR2 FQNEAQ (reference sequence). Trimming cost V 4 bases and J 4 bases, with 14 bases left between them. CDR3 bases: TGTGCCAGCAGCTCATCTCCGGTTACCGGGGCCAACGTCCTGACTTTC. Its translation: CASSSSPVTGANVLTF.

This clonotype appeared many times. The CDR3 loop reads CASSELAGNQETQYF. The CDR3, as DNA: TGTGCCAGCAGTGAACTAGCGGGAAACCAAGAGACCCAGTACTTC. The J gene is TRBJ2-5, the V gene TRBV6-1; TRBD2 matches at 9 bases. CDR1 and CDR2 from the germline V gene are MNHNS and SASEGT. The CDR3 runs 15 residues. V gave up 2 bases and J gave up 0 bases; unmatched junction bases: 1.

This clonotype has at least ten counts. V and J are TRBV9 and TRBJ1-6; D is unresolved. V was trimmed by 6 bases and J by 7 bases, leaving 11 bases between them. Germline-derived CDR1 and CDR2 are SGDLS and YYNGEE. This CDR3 is 13 amino acids long. The CDR3 DNA sequence: TGTGCCAGCACGTTTTCGGGGAATTCACCCCTCCACTTT. Translation: CASTFSGNSPLHF.